The rows below give T cell receptor beta chains drawn from one sample of a study of CD8+CD57+ T cells in acquired aplastic anemia. TCRdb ran MiXCR on the reads and lists one entry per CDR3 protein. The data show under 200,000 distinct CDR3 sequences, 40% to 55% seen once. What was sequenced was sorted CD4+, CD8+, or CD8+CD57+ T cells (not recorded which) from PBMCs. Source of these receptors: a human donor with aplastic anemia. Both conserved end residues are part of each CDR3. D genes are given only for firm matches. The listing skips clone size in some rows; elsewhere it reads once, few, many or a size class.

- | - | TRBJ2-2 | TRBV10-2 | TGCGCCAGCAGTGAGACAAGAGGATCCGGGGAGCTGTTTTTT | CASSETRGSGELFF
many | - | TRBJ2-3 | TRBV7-3 | TGTGCCAGCAGCCCTCGCGCCGTCCGGGAGAAAGATACGCAGTATTTT | CASSPRAVREKDTQYF
- | TRBD2 | TRBJ2-5 | TRBV18 | TGTGCCAGCTCACCACTCGGGGGGACAGAGACCCAGTACTTC | CASSPLGGTETQYF
- | TRBD2 | TRBJ2-1 | TRBV6-2/TRBV6-3 | TGTGCCAGCAGTTACCTTAGGACTAGCGGAAAAAGCTCCTACAATGAGCAGTTCTTC | CASSYLRTSGKSSYNEQFF
- | - | TRBJ2-7 | TRBV29-1 | TGCAGCGCCGCGCGGTGGACAGGGCGGGAGGAGCAGTACTTC | CSAARWTGREEQYF
- | - | TRBJ2-5 | TRBV15 | TGTGCCACCAGCAGAGAGGGACTTGAGGCAGAGACCCAGTACTTC | CATSREGLEAETQYF
few | - | TRBJ2-3 | TRBV20-1 | TGCAGTGCTAGAGAGGGCCGGATCCGAACCACAGATACGCAGTATTTT | CSAREGRIRTTDTQYF
many | TRBD1 | TRBJ2-7 | TRBV12-3/TRBV12-4 | TGTGCCAGCAGTTTAGGGGACAGGGAAGCCTACGAGCAGTACTTC | CASSLGDREAYEQYF
many | - | TRBJ2-1 | TRBV25-1 | TGTGCCAGCAGTGAATATCAGGCGGCCCCTAATGAGCAGTTCTTC | CASSEYQAAPNEQFF
- | TRBD1 | TRBJ2-7 | TRBV10-2 | TGCGCCAGCAGCGTACAGGGGGCCTACGAGCAGTACTTC | CASSVQGAYEQYF
many | - | TRBJ1-2 | TRBV5-1 | TGCGCCAGCCGCGACCTGGGCAGGGATAACTATGGCTACACCTTC | CASRDLGRDNYGYTF
many | - | TRBJ1-2 | TRBV6-1 | TGTGCCAGCAGTGAAGGCTACACCTTC | CASSEGYTF
many | - | TRBJ2-7 | TRBV5-1 | TGCGCCAGCAGCTTGGCAGGCGAGCAGTACTTC | CASSLAGEQYF